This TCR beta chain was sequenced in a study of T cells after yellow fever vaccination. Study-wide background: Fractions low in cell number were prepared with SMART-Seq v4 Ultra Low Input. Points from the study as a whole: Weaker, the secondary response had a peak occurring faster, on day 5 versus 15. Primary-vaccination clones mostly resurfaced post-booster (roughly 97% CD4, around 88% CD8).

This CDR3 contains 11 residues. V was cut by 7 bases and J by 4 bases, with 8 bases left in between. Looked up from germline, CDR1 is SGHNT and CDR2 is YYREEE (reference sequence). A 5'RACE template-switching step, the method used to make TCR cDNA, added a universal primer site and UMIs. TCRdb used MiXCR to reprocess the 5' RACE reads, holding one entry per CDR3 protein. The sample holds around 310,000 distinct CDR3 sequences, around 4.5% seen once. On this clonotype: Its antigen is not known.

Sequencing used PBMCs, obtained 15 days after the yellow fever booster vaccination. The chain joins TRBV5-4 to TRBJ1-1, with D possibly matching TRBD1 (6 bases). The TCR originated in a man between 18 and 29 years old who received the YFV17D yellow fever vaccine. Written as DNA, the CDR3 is TGTGCCAGCGTGGGGGCCACTGAAGCTTTCTTT. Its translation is CASVGATEAFF. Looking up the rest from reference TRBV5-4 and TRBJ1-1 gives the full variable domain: ETGVTQSPTHLIKTRGQQVTLRCSSQSGHNTVSWYQQALGQGPQFIFQYYREEENGRGNFPPRFSGLQFPNYSSELNVNALELDDSALYLCASVGATEAFFGQGTRLTVV.